Listed below are T cell receptor beta chains from one sample, sequenced in a study of blood T cells in healthy people across ages. TCRdb itself ran the 5' RACE reads through MiXCR, one entry per CDR3 protein. This table holds 700,000 to 950,000 distinct CDR3 sequences, more than 40% found once. Material: blood. These receptors all come from a woman aged 55-69 years in good health. Each CDR3 is given with its conserved first and last residue. D genes are given only for firm matches. Expanded clones are given a class, and other clones once, few, many or no size at all.

cdr3_aa: CASNSGGEWQETQYF; cdr3_nt: TGTGCCAGCAACAGCGGAGGGGAGTGGCAAGAGACCCAGTACTTC; j_call: TRBJ2-5; clone_size: few; d_call: .; v_call: TRBV11-2
cdr3_aa: CASILAGGSNHEQFF; cdr3_nt: TGTGCCAGCATCCTAGCGGGAGGGAGTAACCATGAGCAGTTCTTC; j_call: TRBJ2-1; clone_size: .; d_call: TRBD2; v_call: TRBV28
cdr3_aa: CASSPGGLYGYTF; cdr3_nt: TGCGCCAGCAGCCCGGGGGGGCTCTATGGCTACACCTTC; j_call: TRBJ1-2; clone_size: many; d_call: .; v_call: TRBV5-1
cdr3_aa: CASSLAIDSGGAGKTQYF; cdr3_nt: TGCGCCAGCAGCTTGGCCATCGATAGCGGGGGGGCCGGAAAGACCCAGTACTTC; j_call: TRBJ2-5; clone_size: .; d_call: TRBD2; v_call: TRBV5-1
cdr3_aa: CASKRDSSYNEQYF; cdr3_nt: TGTGCCAGCAAGAGGGACAGCTCCTACAATGAGCAGTACTTC; j_call: TRBJ2-7; clone_size: .; d_call: TRBD1; v_call: TRBV2
cdr3_aa: CASSEAGQGTGELFF; cdr3_nt: TGTGCCAGCAGTGAAGCGGGACAGGGAACCGGGGAGCTGTTTTTT; j_call: TRBJ2-2; clone_size: few; d_call: TRBD1; v_call: TRBV2
cdr3_aa: CSVEDAYNEQFF; cdr3_nt: TGCAGCGTTGAAGATGCCTACAATGAGCAGTTCTTC; j_call: TRBJ2-1; clone_size: many; d_call: .; v_call: TRBV29-1
cdr3_aa: CAISGGQNTDTQYF; cdr3_nt: TGTGCCATCAGTGGCGGGCAGAACACAGATACGCAGTATTTT; j_call: TRBJ2-3; clone_size: many; d_call: .; v_call: TRBV10-3
cdr3_aa: CSAAPSGRANEQFF; cdr3_nt: TGCAGTGCCGCCCCTAGCGGGAGGGCCAATGAGCAGTTCTTC; j_call: TRBJ2-1; clone_size: .; d_call: TRBD2; v_call: TRBV20-1
cdr3_aa: CASSLFPGGTQYF; cdr3_nt: TGTGCCAGCAGTTTATTCCCCGGGGGGACCCAGTACTTC; j_call: TRBJ2-5; clone_size: .; d_call: .; v_call: TRBV27
cdr3_aa: CASTQGGQSLYSNQPQHF; cdr3_nt: TGTGCCAGCACTCAGGGGGGACAGAGTCTTTATAGCAATCAGCCCCAGCATTTT; j_call: TRBJ1-5; clone_size: .; d_call: TRBD1; v_call: TRBV6-1
cdr3_aa: CATIGPLGETQYF; cdr3_nt: TGTGCCACCATCGGGCCTCTGGGAGAGACCCAGTACTTC; j_call: TRBJ2-5; clone_size: .; d_call: .; v_call: TRBV15
cdr3_aa: CASSLRLRAGGSTDTQYF; cdr3_nt: TGTGCCAGCAGCTTGCGACTTAGGGCGGGGGGGAGCACAGATACGCAGTATTTT; j_call: TRBJ2-3; clone_size: .; d_call: TRBD2; v_call: TRBV5-5
cdr3_aa: CSAVDRDRTYEQYF; cdr3_nt: TGCAGTGCTGTAGACCGGGACAGGACCTACGAGCAGTACTTC; j_call: TRBJ2-7; clone_size: .; d_call: TRBD1; v_call: TRBV20-1
cdr3_aa: CASSRGTNYDKETQYF; cdr3_nt: TGTGCCAGCAGCAGGGGGACTAACTATGATAAAGAGACCCAGTACTTC; j_call: TRBJ2-5; clone_size: many; d_call: .; v_call: TRBV7-3
cdr3_aa: CSVEGDTEAFF; cdr3_nt: TGCAGCGTTGAAGGGGACACTGAAGCTTTCTTT; j_call: TRBJ1-1; clone_size: few; d_call: .; v_call: TRBV29-1
cdr3_aa: CASSLAGGSGANVLTF; cdr3_nt: TGTGCCAGCAGCTTAGCTGGGGGGTCTGGGGCCAACGTCCTGACTTTC; j_call: TRBJ2-6; clone_size: .; d_call: .; v_call: TRBV7-9
cdr3_aa: CASSSPSVYEQYF; cdr3_nt: TGTGCCAGCAGCTCCCCCTCGGTTTACGAGCAGTACTTC; j_call: TRBJ2-7; clone_size: few; d_call: .; v_call: TRBV7-2
cdr3_aa: CASRERDSTDTQYF; cdr3_nt: TGTGCCAGCAGAGAACGGGACAGCACAGATACGCAGTATTTT; j_call: TRBJ2-3; clone_size: .; d_call: .; v_call: TRBV2
cdr3_aa: CASSPTGASGVQETQYF; cdr3_nt: TGTGCCAGCAGCCCGACTGGGGCTAGCGGAGTCCAAGAGACCCAGTACTTC; j_call: TRBJ2-5; clone_size: many; d_call: TRBD2; v_call: TRBV4-2
cdr3_aa: CASSPPGGRMDEQFF; cdr3_nt: TGTGCCAGCTCACCACCGGGGGGGCGCATGGATGAGCAGTTCTTC; j_call: TRBJ2-1; clone_size: few; d_call: .; v_call: TRBV18
cdr3_aa: CASSWVTGPTDTQYF; cdr3_nt: TGTGCCAGCAGTTGGGTTACCGGGCCCACAGATACGCAGTATTTT; j_call: TRBJ2-3; clone_size: few; d_call: .; v_call: TRBV27
cdr3_aa: CASSPPAENYGYTF; cdr3_nt: TGTGCCAGCAGCCCCCCGGCTGAGAACTATGGCTACACCTTC; j_call: TRBJ1-2; clone_size: many; d_call: .; v_call: TRBV6-6
cdr3_aa: CSARGGKETQYF; cdr3_nt: TGCAGTGCTAGAGGGGGAAAAGAGACCCAGTACTTC; j_call: TRBJ2-5; clone_size: .; d_call: .; v_call: TRBV20-1
cdr3_aa: CASSQDEKVPGELFF; cdr3_nt: TGCGCCAGCAGCCAAGATGAGAAGGTGCCCGGGGAGCTGTTTTTT; j_call: TRBJ2-2; clone_size: once; d_call: .; v_call: TRBV4-3
cdr3_aa: CASSPPRGEGYNEQYF; cdr3_nt: TGTGCCAGCAGTCCCCCCCGGGGGGAAGGCTACAATGAGCAGTACTTC; j_call: TRBJ2-7; clone_size: .; d_call: TRBD2; v_call: TRBV12-3/TRBV12-4
cdr3_aa: CASSPGFDEKLFF; cdr3_nt: TGTGCCAGCTCACCAGGGTTTGATGAAAAACTGTTTTTT; j_call: TRBJ1-4; clone_size: few; d_call: .; v_call: TRBV18
cdr3_aa: CASSLGLADYEQFF; cdr3_nt: TGTGCCAGCAGCCTGGGACTAGCGGACTACGAGCAGTTCTTC; j_call: TRBJ2-1; clone_size: .; d_call: TRBD2; v_call: TRBV3-1